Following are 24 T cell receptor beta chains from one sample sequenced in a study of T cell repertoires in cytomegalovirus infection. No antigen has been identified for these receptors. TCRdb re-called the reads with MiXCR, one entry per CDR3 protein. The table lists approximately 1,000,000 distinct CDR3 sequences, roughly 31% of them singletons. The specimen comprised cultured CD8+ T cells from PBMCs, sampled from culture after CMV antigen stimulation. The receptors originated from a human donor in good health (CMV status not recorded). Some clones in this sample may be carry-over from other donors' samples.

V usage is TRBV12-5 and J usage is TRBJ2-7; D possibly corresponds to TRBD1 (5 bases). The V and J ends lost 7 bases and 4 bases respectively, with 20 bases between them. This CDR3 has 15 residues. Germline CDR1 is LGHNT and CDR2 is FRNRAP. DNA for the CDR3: TGTGCTAGTGCCCTCAGAGTTGGACAATTTTACGAGCAGTACTTC. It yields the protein CASALRVGQFYEQYF. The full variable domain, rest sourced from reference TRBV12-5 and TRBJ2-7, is DARVTQTPRHKVTEMGQEVTMRCQPILGHNTVFWYRQTMMQGLELLAYFRNRAPLDDSGMPKDRFSAEMPDATLATLKIQPSEPRDSAVYFCASALRVGQFYEQYFGPGTRLTVT.

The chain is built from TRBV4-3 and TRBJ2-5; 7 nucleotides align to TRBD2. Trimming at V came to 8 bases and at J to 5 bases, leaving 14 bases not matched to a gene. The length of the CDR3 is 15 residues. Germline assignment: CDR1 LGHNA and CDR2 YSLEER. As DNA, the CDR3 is TGCGCCAGCTGCTCGGAGGCTAGCGGAAGGGAGACCCAGTACTTC. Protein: CASCSEASGRETQYF.

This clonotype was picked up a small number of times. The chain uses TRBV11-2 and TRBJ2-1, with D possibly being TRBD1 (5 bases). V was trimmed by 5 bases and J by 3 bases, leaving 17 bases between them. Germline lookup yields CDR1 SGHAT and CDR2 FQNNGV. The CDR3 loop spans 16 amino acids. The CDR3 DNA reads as TGTGCCAGCAGCCTACAAGGGGCCAACCTCTACAATGAGCAGTTCTTC. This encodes CASSLQGANLYNEQFF. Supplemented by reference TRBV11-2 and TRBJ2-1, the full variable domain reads EAGVAQSPRYKIIEKRQSVAFWCNPISGHATLYWYQQILGQGPKLLIQFQNNGVVDDSQLPKDRFSAERLKGVDSTLKIQPAKLEDSAVYLCASSLQGANLYNEQFFGPGTRLTVL.

The CDR3: CASRDRGSEQYF. CDR3 coding DNA: TGTGCCAGCAGGGACAGGGGGAGCGAGCAGTACTTC. The rearrangement joins TRBV12-3 or TRBV12-4 to TRBJ2-7; 10 bases fit TRBD1. The junction had 2 bases not matched to a gene; V was cut back by 6 bases and J by 6 bases. CDR3 length: 12 amino acids.

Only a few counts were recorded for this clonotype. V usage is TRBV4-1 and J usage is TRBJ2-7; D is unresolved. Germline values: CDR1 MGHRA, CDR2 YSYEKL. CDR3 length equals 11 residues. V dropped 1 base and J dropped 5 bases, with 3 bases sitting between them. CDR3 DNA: TGCGCCAGCAGCCAAGGACACGAGCAGTACTTC. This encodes CASSQGHEQYF.

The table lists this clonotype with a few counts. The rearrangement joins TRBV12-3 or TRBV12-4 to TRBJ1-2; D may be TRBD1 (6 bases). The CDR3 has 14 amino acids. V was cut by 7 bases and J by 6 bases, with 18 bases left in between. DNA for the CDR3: TGTGCCAGCAATCCGCTCCTCACAGGGAATGGCTACACCTTC. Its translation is CASNPLLTGNGYTF.

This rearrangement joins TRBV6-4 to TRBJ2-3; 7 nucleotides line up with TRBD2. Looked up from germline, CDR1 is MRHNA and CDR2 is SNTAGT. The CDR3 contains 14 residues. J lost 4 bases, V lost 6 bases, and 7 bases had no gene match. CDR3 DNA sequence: TGTGCCAGCAGCTTGACTAGCTTAGCAGATACGCAGTATTTT. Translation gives CASSLTSLADTQYF.

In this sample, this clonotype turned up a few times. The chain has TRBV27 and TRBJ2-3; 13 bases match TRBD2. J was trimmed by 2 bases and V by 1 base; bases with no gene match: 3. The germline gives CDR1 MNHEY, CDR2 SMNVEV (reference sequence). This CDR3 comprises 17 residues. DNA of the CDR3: TGTGCCAGCAGTTTATGGACTAGCGGGGGACCCACAGATACGCAGTATTTT. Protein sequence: CASSLWTSGGPTDTQYF.

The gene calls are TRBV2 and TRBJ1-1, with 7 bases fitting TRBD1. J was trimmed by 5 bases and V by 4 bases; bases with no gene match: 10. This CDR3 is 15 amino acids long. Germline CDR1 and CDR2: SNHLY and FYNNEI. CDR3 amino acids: CASSGTKTGRTEAFF. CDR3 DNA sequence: TGTGCCAGCAGTGGGACTAAGACAGGGCGTACTGAAGCTTTCTTT.

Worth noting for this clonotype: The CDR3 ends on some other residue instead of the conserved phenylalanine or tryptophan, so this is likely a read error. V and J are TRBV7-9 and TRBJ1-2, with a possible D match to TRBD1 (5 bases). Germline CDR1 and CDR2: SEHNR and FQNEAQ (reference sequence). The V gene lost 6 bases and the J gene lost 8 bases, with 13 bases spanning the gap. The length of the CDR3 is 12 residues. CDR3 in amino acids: CASRNRDPGYTL. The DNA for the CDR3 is TGTGCCAGCAGAAACCGGGACCCCGGCTACACCCTC.

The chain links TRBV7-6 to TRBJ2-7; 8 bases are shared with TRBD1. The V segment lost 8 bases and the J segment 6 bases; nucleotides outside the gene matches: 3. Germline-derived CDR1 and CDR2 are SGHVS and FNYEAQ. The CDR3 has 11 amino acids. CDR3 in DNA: TGTGCCAGCGGTGACAGGGGCGAGCAGTACTTC. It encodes CASGDRGEQYF.

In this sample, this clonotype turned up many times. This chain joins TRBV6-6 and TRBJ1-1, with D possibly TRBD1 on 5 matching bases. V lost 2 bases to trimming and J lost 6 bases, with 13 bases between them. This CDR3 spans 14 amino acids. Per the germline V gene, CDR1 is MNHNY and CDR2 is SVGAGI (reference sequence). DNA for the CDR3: TGTGCCAGCAGTTACCGGGGGGGATTGGCTGAAGCTTTCTTT. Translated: CASSYRGGLAEAFF.

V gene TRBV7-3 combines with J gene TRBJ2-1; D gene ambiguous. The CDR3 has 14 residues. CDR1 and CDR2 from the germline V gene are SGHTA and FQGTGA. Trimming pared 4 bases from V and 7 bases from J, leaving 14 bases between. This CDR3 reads CASSSFDSPNEQFF. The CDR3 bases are TGTGCCAGCAGCTCTTTCGACTCCCCGAATGAGCAGTTCTTC.

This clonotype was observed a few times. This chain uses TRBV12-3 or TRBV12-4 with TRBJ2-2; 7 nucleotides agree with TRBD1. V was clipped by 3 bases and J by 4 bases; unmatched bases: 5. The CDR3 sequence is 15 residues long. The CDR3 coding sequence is TGTGCCAGCAGTTTTCAGGGGGTTATCACCGGGGAGCTGTTTTTT. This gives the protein CASSFQGVITGELFF.

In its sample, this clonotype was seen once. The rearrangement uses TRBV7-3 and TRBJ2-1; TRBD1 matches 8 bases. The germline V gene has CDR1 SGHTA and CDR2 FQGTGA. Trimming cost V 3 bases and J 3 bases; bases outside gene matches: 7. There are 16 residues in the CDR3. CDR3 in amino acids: CASSLTGTGHYNEQFF. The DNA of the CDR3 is TGTGCCAGCAGCTTGACCGGGACAGGCCACTACAATGAGCAGTTCTTC. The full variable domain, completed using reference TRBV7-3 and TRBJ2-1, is GAGVSQTPSNKVTEKGKYVELRCDPISGHTALYWYRQSLGQGPEFLIYFQGTGAADDSGLPNDRFFAVRPEGSVSTLKIQRTERGDSAVYLCASSLTGTGHYNEQFFGPGTRLTVL.

The CDR3 loop reads CASSQDGDSSGNTIYF. As DNA, the CDR3 is TGCGCCAGCAGCCAAGATGGGGACAGCTCTGGAAACACCATATATTTT. The rearrangement links TRBV4-1 to TRBJ1-3; 7 bases align to TRBD1. Per the germline V gene, CDR1 is MGHRA and CDR2 is YSYEKL. Trimming cost V 0 bases and J 0 bases; bases outside gene matches: 2. The CDR3 covers 16 residues.

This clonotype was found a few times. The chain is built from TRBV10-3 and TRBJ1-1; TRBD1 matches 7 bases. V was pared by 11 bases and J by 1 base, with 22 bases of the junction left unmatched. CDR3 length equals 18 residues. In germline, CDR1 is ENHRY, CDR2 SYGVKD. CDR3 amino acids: CAVTVGISGDRENTEAFF. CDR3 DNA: TGTGCCGTCACGGTGGGAATCTCCGGCGACAGGGAGAACACTGAAGCTTTCTTT.

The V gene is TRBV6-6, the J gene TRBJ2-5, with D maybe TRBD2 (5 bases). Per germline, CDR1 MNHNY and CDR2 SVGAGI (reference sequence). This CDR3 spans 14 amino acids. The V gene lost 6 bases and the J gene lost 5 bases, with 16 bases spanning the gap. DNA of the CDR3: TGTGCCAGCAGGGGCGGGCCCCTCGAGGAGACCCAGTACTTC. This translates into CASRGGPLEETQYF.

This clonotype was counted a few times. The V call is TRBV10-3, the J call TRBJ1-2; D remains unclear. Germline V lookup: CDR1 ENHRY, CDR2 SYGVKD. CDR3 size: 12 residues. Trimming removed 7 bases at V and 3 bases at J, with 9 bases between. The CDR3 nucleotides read TGTGCCATCATGGAGGTTGACTATGGCTACACCTTC. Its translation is CAIMEVDYGYTF.

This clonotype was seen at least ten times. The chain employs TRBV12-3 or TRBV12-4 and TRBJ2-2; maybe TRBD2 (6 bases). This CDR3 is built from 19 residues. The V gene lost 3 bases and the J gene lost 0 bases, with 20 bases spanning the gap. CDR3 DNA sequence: TGTGCCAGCAGTTTTTCCCTTCCCTTGACTAGATCGAACACCGGGGAGCTGTTTTTT. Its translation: CASSFSLPLTRSNTGELFF.

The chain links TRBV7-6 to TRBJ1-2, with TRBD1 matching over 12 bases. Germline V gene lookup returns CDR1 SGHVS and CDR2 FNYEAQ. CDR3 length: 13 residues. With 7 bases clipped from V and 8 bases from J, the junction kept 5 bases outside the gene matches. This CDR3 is CASTEGTGGGYTF. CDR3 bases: TGTGCCAGCACCGAGGGGACAGGGGGCGGCTACACCTTC.

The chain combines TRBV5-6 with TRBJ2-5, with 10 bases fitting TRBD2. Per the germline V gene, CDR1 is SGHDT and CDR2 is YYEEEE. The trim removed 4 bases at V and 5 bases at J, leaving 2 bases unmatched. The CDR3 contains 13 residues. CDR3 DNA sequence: TGTGCCAGCAGCATTAGCGGGGGGGAGACCCAGTACTTC. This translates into CASSISGGETQYF.

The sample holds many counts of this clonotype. This CDR3 is CASTPFLGGIAKNIQYF. The CDR3 nucleotides read TGTGCCAGCACCCCTTTTTTGGGGGGCATAGCCAAAAACATTCAGTACTTC. The rearrangement links TRBV7-2 to TRBJ2-4; D tentatively fits TRBD1 or TRBD2 (6 bases each). This CDR3 has 17 residues. Trimming shortened V by 7 bases and J by 0 bases, and 19 bases separated the two germline ends. Germline CDR1 and CDR2: SGHTA and FQGNSA.

The DNA for the CDR3 is TGTGCCAGCAGCTTAGTACAGCGGGGCACGGGGGATACGCAGTATTTT. Encoded protein: CASSLVQRGTGDTQYF. V and J are TRBV7-9 and TRBJ2-3, with 7 bases that match TRBD2. With V trimmed by 1 base and J by 6 bases, 10 bases remained unmatched. This CDR3 has 16 residues. The germline gives CDR1 SEHNR, CDR2 FQNEAQ (reference sequence).